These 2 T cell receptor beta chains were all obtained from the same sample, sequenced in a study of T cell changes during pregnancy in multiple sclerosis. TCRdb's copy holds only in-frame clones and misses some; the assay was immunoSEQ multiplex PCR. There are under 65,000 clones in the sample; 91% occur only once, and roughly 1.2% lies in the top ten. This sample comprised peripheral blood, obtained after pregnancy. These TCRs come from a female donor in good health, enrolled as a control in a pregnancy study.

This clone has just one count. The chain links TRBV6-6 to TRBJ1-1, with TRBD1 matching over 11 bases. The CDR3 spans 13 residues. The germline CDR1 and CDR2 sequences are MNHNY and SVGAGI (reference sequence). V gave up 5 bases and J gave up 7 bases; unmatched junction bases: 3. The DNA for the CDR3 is TGTGCCAGCAGTAAGGGACAGGGGGTTGAAGCTTTCTTT. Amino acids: CASSKGQGVEAFF.

CDR3 amino acids: CASSQDRGGTEAFF. Written as DNA, the CDR3 is TGTGCCAGCAGCCAAGATAGGGGGGGCACTGAAGCTTTCTTT. The chain carries TRBV14 and TRBJ1-1; possible D gene TRBD1, 6 bases. The ends were cut back, 0 bases at V and 4 bases at J, with 9 bases in the middle. CDR1 and CDR2 from the germline V gene are SGHDN and FVKESK. The CDR3 extends over 14 amino acids. Looking up the rest from reference TRBV14 and TRBJ1-1 gives the full variable domain: EAGVTQFPSHSVIEKGQTVTLRCDPISGHDNLYWYRRVMGKEIKFLLHFVKESKQDESGMPNNRFLAERTGGTYSTLKVQPAELEDSGVYFCASSQDRGGTEAFFGQGTRLTVV.